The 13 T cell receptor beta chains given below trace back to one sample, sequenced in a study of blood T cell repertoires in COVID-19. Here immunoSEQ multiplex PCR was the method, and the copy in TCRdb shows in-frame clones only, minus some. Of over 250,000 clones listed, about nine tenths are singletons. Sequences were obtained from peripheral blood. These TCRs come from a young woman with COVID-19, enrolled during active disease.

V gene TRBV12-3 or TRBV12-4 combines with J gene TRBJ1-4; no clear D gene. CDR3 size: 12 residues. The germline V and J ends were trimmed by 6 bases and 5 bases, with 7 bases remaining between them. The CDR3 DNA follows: TGTGCCAGCAGGAGCCCGAATGAAAAACTGTTTTTT. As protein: CASRSPNEKLFF.

As DNA, the CDR3 is TGTGCCAGCAGCTTCAGTCTCAATGAGCAGTTCTTC. This codes for CASSFSLNEQFF. The chain joins TRBV13 to TRBJ2-1; D ambiguous. The CDR3 has 12 amino acids. Trimming removed 3 bases at V and 6 bases at J, with 6 bases between. Germline CDR1 is PRHDT and CDR2 is FYEKMQ (reference sequence).

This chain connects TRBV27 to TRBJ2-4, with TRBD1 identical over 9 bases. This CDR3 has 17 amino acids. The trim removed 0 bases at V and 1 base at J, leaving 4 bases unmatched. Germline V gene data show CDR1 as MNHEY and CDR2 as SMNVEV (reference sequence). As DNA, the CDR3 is TGTGCCAGCAGTTTATCCTCCGGGACAGGGGCCAAAAACATTCAGTACTTC. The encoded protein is CASSLSSGTGAKNIQYF.

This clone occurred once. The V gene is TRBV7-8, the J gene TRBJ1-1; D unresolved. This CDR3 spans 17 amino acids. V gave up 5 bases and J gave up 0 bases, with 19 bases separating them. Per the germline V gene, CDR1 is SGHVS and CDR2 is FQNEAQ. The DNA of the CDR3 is TGTGCCAGCAGCAAAACCGGGGTCCCCGGGGTGAACACTGAAGCTTTCTTT. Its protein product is CASSKTGVPGVNTEAFF.

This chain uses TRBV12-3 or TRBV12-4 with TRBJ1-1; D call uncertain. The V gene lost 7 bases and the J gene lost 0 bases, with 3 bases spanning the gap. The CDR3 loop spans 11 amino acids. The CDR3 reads CASTLNTEAFF. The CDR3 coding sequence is TGTGCCAGCACTCTGAACACTGAAGCTTTCTTT.

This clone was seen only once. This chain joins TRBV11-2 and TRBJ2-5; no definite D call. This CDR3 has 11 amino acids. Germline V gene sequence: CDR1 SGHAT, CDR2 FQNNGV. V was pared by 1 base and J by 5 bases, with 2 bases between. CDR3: CASSLAETQYF. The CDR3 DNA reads TGTGCCAGCAGCTTAGCGGAGACCCAGTACTTC.

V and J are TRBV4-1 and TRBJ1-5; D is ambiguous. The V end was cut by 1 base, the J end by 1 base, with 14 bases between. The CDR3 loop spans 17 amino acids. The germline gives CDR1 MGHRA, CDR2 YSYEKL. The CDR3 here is CASSQASGIGSNQPQHF. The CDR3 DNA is TGCGCCAGCAGCCAAGCGTCAGGTATTGGGAGCAATCAGCCCCAGCATTTT.

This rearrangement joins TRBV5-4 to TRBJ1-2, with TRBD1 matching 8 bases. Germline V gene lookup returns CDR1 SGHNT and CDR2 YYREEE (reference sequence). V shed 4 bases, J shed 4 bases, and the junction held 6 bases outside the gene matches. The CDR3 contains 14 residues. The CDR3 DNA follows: TGTGCCAGCAGCCCCGACAGGGGAACCTATGGCTACACCTTC. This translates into CASSPDRGTYGYTF.

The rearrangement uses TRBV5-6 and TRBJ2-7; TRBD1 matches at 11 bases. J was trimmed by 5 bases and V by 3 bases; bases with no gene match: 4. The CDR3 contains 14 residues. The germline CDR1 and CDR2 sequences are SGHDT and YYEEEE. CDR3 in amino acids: CASSWTGGSHEQYF. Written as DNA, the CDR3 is TGTGCCAGCAGCTGGACAGGGGGCAGCCACGAGCAGTACTTC.

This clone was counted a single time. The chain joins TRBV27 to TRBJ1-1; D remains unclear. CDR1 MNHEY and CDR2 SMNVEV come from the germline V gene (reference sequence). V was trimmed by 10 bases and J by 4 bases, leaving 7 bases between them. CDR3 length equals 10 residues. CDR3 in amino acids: CATPLTEAFF. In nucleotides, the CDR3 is TGTGCCACCCCCCTCACTGAAGCTTTCTTT.

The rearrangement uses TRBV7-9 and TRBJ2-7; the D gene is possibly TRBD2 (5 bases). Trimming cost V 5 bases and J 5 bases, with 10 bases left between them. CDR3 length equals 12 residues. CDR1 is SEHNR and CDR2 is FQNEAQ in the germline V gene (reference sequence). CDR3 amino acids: CASSPLGNEQYF. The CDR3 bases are TGTGCCAGCAGCCCACTAGGGAACGAGCAGTACTTC.

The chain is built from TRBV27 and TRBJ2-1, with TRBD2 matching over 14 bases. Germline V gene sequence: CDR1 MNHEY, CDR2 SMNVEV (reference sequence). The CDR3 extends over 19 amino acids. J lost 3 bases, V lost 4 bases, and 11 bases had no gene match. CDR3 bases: TGTGCCAGCAGTTCGAGGACTAGCGGGAGGCCCCTAATCTACAATGAGCAGTTCTTC. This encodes CASSSRTSGRPLIYNEQFF.

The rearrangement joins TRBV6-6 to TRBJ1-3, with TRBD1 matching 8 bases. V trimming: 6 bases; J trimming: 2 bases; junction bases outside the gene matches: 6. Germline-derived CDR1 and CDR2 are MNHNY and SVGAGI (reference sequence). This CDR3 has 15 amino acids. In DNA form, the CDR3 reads TGTGCCAGCAGACCACAGGGGGGTCCTGGAAACACCATATATTTT. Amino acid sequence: CASRPQGGPGNTIYF.